This TCR beta chain was identified during a study of T cells in Graves' hyperthyroidism and ophthalmopathy. Amplified regions were TCR beta CDR3 sequences from RNA transcripts. Primed by the HTBI set, a first-round RT-PCR was run on the TCR CDR3. TCRdb processed the multiplex PCR reads anew with MiXCR; each CDR3 protein has one entry. The table shows approximately 210,000 distinct CDR3 sequences, with 15% to 20% occurring only once. This clonotype was observed a handful of times. The TCR sequence derives from a man aged 50 to 59 with Graves' hyperthyroidism. The sample taken for sequencing was blood.

CDR3 sequence (DNA): TGCAGCGTTGAACAAGCGCCCCGGGGAAGCTCCTACAATGAGCAGTTCTTC. Translating it yields CSVEQAPRGSSYNEQFF. The gene calls are TRBV29-1 and TRBJ2-1, with TRBD2 as a possible D gene (5 bases). Trimming took 2 bases from V and 0 from J, leaving 17 bases between them. Germline V gene sequence: CDR1 SQVTM, CDR2 ANQGSEA. CDR3 length equals 17 residues.